The source of this T cell receptor beta chain is a study of CD8+CD57+ T cells in acquired aplastic anemia. Trimming at V came to 6 bases and at J to 4 bases, leaving 6 bases not matched to a gene. There are 13 residues in the CDR3. Looked up from germline, CDR1 is DFQATT and CDR2 is SNEGSKA (reference sequence). Study-wide results and limits: Overlap between patients and controls comprised 25 to 35 CD8+ CDR3 sequences. Patient and control CD8+ Simpson's diversity was not significantly different.

All sequencing subjects had displayed CD8+CD57+ cell expansion on flow cytometry. Points on this clonotype: Its antigen is undetermined.

Genomic DNA constituted the template upon which TCR beta VDJ and CDR3 profiling was performed. TCRdb re-called the reads through MiXCR, storing one row per CDR3 protein. This table has 450,000 to 550,000 distinct CDR3 sequences, around a third appearing once. The clonotype comes from a human donor with aplastic anemia. The source material was sorted CD4+, CD8+, or CD8+CD57+ T cells (not recorded which) from PBMCs. The V gene is TRBV20-1, the J gene TRBJ2-7; 10 nucleotides align to TRBD2. This CDR3 is CSAAAGGSYEQYF. For the CDR3, the DNA is TGCAGTGCCGCAGCGGGGGGGTCATACGAGCAGTACTTC.